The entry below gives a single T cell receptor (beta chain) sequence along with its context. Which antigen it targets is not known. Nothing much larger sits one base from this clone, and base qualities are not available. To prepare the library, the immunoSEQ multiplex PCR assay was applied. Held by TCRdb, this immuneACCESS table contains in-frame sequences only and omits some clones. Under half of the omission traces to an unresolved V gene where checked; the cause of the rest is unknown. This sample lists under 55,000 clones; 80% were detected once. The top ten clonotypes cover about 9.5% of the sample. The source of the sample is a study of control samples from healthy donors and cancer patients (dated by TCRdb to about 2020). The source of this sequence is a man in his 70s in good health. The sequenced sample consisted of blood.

Here is the DNA: TGTGCCAGCAGTTATGGTGGGAGTAATTCACCCCTCCACTTT. It specifies CASSYGGSNSPLHF. The sequence joins TRBV6-2 or TRBV6-3 to TRBJ1-6; the D gene assignment is ambiguous. CDR1 and CDR2 are read off the germline V gene as MNHEY and SVGEGT. Taken from cysteine to phenylalanine, the CDR3 has 14 residues. Left in the record is the CDR3 DNA by itself, 42 bases read in frame from the first base. The germline ends are 9 bases apart after V is trimmed by 3 bases and J by 6 bases.